This TCR beta chain was retrieved from a study of graft-versus-host responses after intestinal transplantation. Findings of the study overall: Where graft-donor T cell macrochimerism was present, patients had high graft-versus-host to host-versus-graft clonal ratios in allografts.

Lamina propria and intraepithelial lymphocytes were released by processing graft tissue. As concerns this clone: Its antigen is unidentified.

Some clones are missing from TCRdb's copy, which holds only in-frame ones; the method was immunoSEQ multiplex PCR. The sample has some 15,000 clones, 65% to 90% seen once; the top ten hold around 5.5%. This CDR3 is 14 amino acids long. V was shortened by 1 base and J by 5 bases, with 8 bases between the two germline ends. Germline values: CDR1 SGHDN, CDR2 FVKESK. The specimen was ileum tissue, collected 17 days after transplant. This TCR was recovered from a human patient who received an intestinal transplant, so some T cells may come from the graft donor. The gene calls are TRBV14 and TRBJ1-4; a weak D match, TRBD1 (6 bases). The CDR3 reads CASSQGTVNEKLFF. In nucleotides, the CDR3 is TGTGCCAGCAGCCAAGGGACAGTGAATGAAAAACTGTTTTTT.